A selection of T cell receptor beta chains follows, all from one sample in a study of T cells in Graves' hyperthyroidism and ophthalmopathy. Each CDR3 protein gets one entry after TCRdb re-called the multiplex PCR reads with MiXCR. Of about 510,000 distinct CDR3 sequences listed, about 45% are singletons. The sequenced sample consisted of peripheral blood or thyroid tissue (not recorded which). The receptors come from an adult woman with Graves' disease, either hyperthyroidism or ophthalmopathy (not recorded which). Each CDR3 is given with its conserved first and last residue. D genes are given only for firm matches. The size field is filled for only some rows; it gives once, few, many or a size class.

cdr3_nt	cdr3_aa	j_call	d_call	v_call	clone_size
TGTGCCAGCAGTTCAGCCAGGGTCTACGAGCAGTACTTC	CASSSARVYEQYF	TRBJ2-7	-	TRBV25-1	-
TGTGCCACCGGGAGTTCATCTTACGATGGCGCTAACTATGGCTACACCTTC	CATGSSSYDGANYGYTF	TRBJ1-2	-	TRBV10-3	-
TGTGCCAGCAGCGAAGTAGCGGGAGGGCGGTGGGAGACCCAGTACTTC	CASSEVAGGRWETQYF	TRBJ2-5	TRBD2	TRBV7-2	many
TGTGCCAGCAGACTAAATAGAAACACCATATATTTT	CASRLNRNTIYF	TRBJ1-3	-	TRBV2	-
TGTGCCAGCAAGGAAGCGGGGCGGCCGAACACTGAAGCTTTCTTT	CASKEAGRPNTEAFF	TRBJ1-1	-	TRBV27	-
TGTGCCAGCACACAGGGAGGTACCGGGGAGCTGTTTTTT	CASTQGGTGELFF	TRBJ2-2	-	TRBV2	-
TGCAGCGTTGTGGGGCGGCCGAAGGATGTTTGCCAGTACTTC	CSVVGRPKDVCQYF	TRBJ2-5	-	TRBV29-1	few
TGTGCCAGCAGTGAGCCAAGGGTCGGGTGGACACACGAGACCCAGTACTTC	CASSEPRVGWTHETQYF	TRBJ2-5	-	TRBV6-1	-
TGTGCCAGCAGTTTGGGCGATAGGACTTTCTTT	CASSLGDRTFF	TRBJ1-1	-	TRBV12-3/TRBV12-4	many
TGTGCCAGCAGTTGGGGACAGTACTACGAGCAGTACTTC	CASSWGQYYEQYF	TRBJ2-7	TRBD1	TRBV12-3/TRBV12-4	-
TGTGCCAGCAGCTTGCTGGGGGAGTACGAGCAGTACTTC	CASSLLGEYEQYF	TRBJ2-7	-	TRBV7-6	many
TGTGCTAGGTTTACAGGGACCTACGAGCAGTACTTC	CARFTGTYEQYF	TRBJ2-7	-	TRBV11-2	-
TGTGCCAGCAGGCTAGGACAGAAAGAGACCCAGTACTTC	CASRLGQKETQYF	TRBJ2-5	-	TRBV2	many
TGTGCCAGCAGCCAGGACAGGGATCAGTCCCAGCATTTT	CASSQDRDQSQHF	TRBJ1-5	TRBD1	TRBV12-3/TRBV12-4	once
TGCAGCGTGGGGACAGGGGGCGCATCTGATTCACCCCTCCACTTT	CSVGTGGASDSPLHF	TRBJ1-6	TRBD1	TRBV29-1	many
TGCAGTGCTAGAGAAATAGCGGGAGCCCACGAGCAGTACTTC	CSAREIAGAHEQYF	TRBJ2-7	TRBD2	TRBV20-1	many
TGTGCCAGCAGCCACCGACAGAACCAGAATGAAAAACTGTTTTTT	CASSHRQNQNEKLFF	TRBJ1-4	-	TRBV7-9	few
TGTGCCATCATCACGGACACCGGGGAGCTGTTTTTT	CAIITDTGELFF	TRBJ2-2	-	TRBV10-3	few
TGTGCCAGCAGTTACTCATGGGAGGCTGGCTACACCTTC	CASSYSWEAGYTF	TRBJ1-2	-	TRBV10-3	-
TGCAGTGCTAGCGGGGGGACTAGCGGGGGCGAGCAGTACTTC	CSASGGTSGGEQYF	TRBJ2-7	TRBD2	TRBV20-1	many
TGTGCCAGCAGCACGAAGGACGGGAGATCCTACGAGCAGTACTTC	CASSTKDGRSYEQYF	TRBJ2-7	-	TRBV9	-
TGTGCCAGCAGCTTGGGGACATTCGGGATCACCTATAATTCACCCCTCCACTTT	CASSLGTFGITYNSPLHF	TRBJ1-6	-	TRBV7-9	many
TGTGCCAGCAGCTTAAACCGGGTCGACCAGCCCCAGCATTTT	CASSLNRVDQPQHF	TRBJ1-5	-	TRBV7-2	many
TGTGCCACCAGCAGAGTGCCGGGCTCTGGAAACACCATATATTTT	CATSRVPGSGNTIYF	TRBJ1-3	-	TRBV15	many
TGTGCCAGCAGCTTCGGTTATAGCAATCAGCCCCAGCATTTT	CASSFGYSNQPQHF	TRBJ1-5	-	TRBV7-9	many
TGCGCCAGCAGCTTTTCCGCGGGACAGACCTACGAGCAGTACTTC	CASSFSAGQTYEQYF	TRBJ2-7	-	TRBV5-1	many
TGTGCCAGCAGCTTGCAGAAGAACACCGGGGAGCTGTTTTTT	CASSLQKNTGELFF	TRBJ2-2	-	TRBV7-7	-
TGTGCCAGCAGCCAAGGGGGGCAGAAAAACACTGAAGCTTTCTTT	CASSQGGQKNTEAFF	TRBJ1-1	-	TRBV7-2	-
TGTGCCAGCAGGTCGGGAGGGGGCGTCCTGACTTTC	CASRSGGGVLTF	TRBJ2-6	TRBD2	TRBV7-8	-
TGTGCCAGCAGCTTAGGTCTAGGGGGCGCGGGTCAGCCCCAGCATTTT	CASSLGLGGAGQPQHF	TRBJ1-5	TRBD1	TRBV7-6	-
TGCGCCAGCAGCCAAGATCGTCCCTTGGAGACCCAGTACTTC	CASSQDRPLETQYF	TRBJ2-5	-	TRBV4-1	many
TGCAGTGCTCCCCGGGACAGGGGGTTGGGAAAACTGTTTTTT	CSAPRDRGLGKLFF	TRBJ1-4	TRBD1	TRBV20-1	once
TGCAGTGCTCCCCCGAGCGCTTTCTTT	CSAPPSAFF	TRBJ1-1	-	TRBV20-1	-
TGCAGTGCAACCAATCCCGGGGGGAACACTGAAGCTTTCTTT	CSATNPGGNTEAFF	TRBJ1-1	-	TRBV20-1	once
TGTGCCAGCAGCTTAGCTTCAGGGATGGGGCAAGAGACCCAGTACTTC	CASSLASGMGQETQYF	TRBJ2-5	-	TRBV7-2	many
TGCGCCAGCAGAGGGTCTAGCTCCTACGAGCAGTACTTC	CASRGSSSYEQYF	TRBJ2-7	-	TRBV10-2	-
TGTGCCAGGAGAGGGACGGATAGCAATCAGCCCCAGCATTTT	CARRGTDSNQPQHF	TRBJ1-5	-	TRBV25-1	few
TGTGCCAGCAGAACCCCAGGGGGGGGTTATGGCTACACCTTC	CASRTPGGGYGYTF	TRBJ1-2	TRBD1	TRBV7-6	-
TGCGCCAGCAGCGTGGGACTAGCGGTTCTTTCCTACGAGCAGTACTTC	CASSVGLAVLSYEQYF	TRBJ2-7	TRBD2	TRBV5-1	many
TGTGCCAGCAGCTCCTACAGGGGGCGCCCTGGGGCCAACGTCCTGACTTTC	CASSSYRGRPGANVLTF	TRBJ2-6	TRBD1	TRBV11-2	-
TGTGCCAGCAGCGTAGAGGGGCTGGAGCAAGAGACCCAGTACTTC	CASSVEGLEQETQYF	TRBJ2-5	-	TRBV9	many
TGTGCCAGCAGCTCTGATACAGGGCGGGGAACTGAAGCTTTCTTT	CASSSDTGRGTEAFF	TRBJ1-1	-	TRBV5-4	many
TGTGCCAGCAGTGAAGGTGACGGTGATCGTCATTTT	CASSEGDGDRHF	TRBJ1-3	-	TRBV2	few
TGTGCCAGCAAATCAGGGACTGGGGCCAACGTCCTGACTTTC	CASKSGTGANVLTF	TRBJ2-6	-	TRBV2	many
TGTGCCAGTAGTAGGGGTGGCCAGCCCCAGCATTTT	CASSRGGQPQHF	TRBJ1-5	-	TRBV19	many
TGTGCCATCAGTGGCCACCGAGGGGCCAACGTCCTGACTTTC	CAISGHRGANVLTF	TRBJ2-6	-	TRBV10-3	-
TGTGCCAGCAGCTTAGGGGGCCCGGACCAGTACTTC	CASSLGGPDQYF	TRBJ2-5	-	TRBV7-2	few
TGTGCCAGCAGATTCGACAGGGGCAACTATGGCTACACCTTC	CASRFDRGNYGYTF	TRBJ1-2	TRBD1	TRBV9	-
TGCGCCAGCAGCTTGGTGGGGGGGGCGCCCCAGCATTTT	CASSLVGGAPQHF	TRBJ1-5	-	TRBV5-1	once